The clone carrying this T cell receptor beta chain was picked up a small number of times. The antigen is unknown. These data are taken from a study of CD8+ T cells in alopecia areata. The researchers isolated CD4+ and CD8+ T cells from PBMCs by sorting. This CDR3 region has 14 residues. J was trimmed by 3 bases and V by 0 bases; bases with no gene match: 3. CDR1 is SGHNT and CDR2 is YYREEE in the germline V gene (reference sequence). Study-wide results and caveats: Whereas mice showed it more clearly, TCR sharing across patients was murkier, possibly because of HLA. Resident alphabeta T cells of normal skin are also sequenced in scalp samples. Clonality in lesional scalp, especially alopecia totalis/universalis, exceeded that of normal scalp.

Sequencing used cDNA as its template, made by extracting RNA and reverse transcribing it. Here immunoSEQ multiplex PCR was the method, and the copy in TCRdb shows in-frame clones only, minus some. The sample consists of 93,000 or so clones, around 60% of them appearing once. The chain is built from TRBV5-4 and TRBJ2-7, with 7 bases fitting TRBD1. Specimen: CD4+ T cells sorted from blood. The sequence derives from a human donor in good health. CDR3 residues: CASSLEGGDYEQYF. The CDR3 coding sequence is TGTGCCAGCAGCTTGGAAGGGGGCGACTACGAGCAGTACTTC.